This T cell receptor beta chain originates from a study of CD8+ T cells in alopecia areata. Study as a whole: Oral tofacitinib (5 to 10 mg twice daily) was administered to treated patients.

Sample treatment: oral pan-JAK inhibitor, 5-10 mg twice daily. It was cDNA, reverse transcribed from extracted RNA, that served as the sequencing template. The data were produced by immunoSEQ multiplex PCR, yet TCRdb's version contains in-frame clones alone and is incomplete. Of about 270,000 clones in the sample, roughly 63% were seen once. CDR1 is SNHLY, CDR2 FYNNEI, per germline. The CDR3 sequence is 14 residues long. The V and J ends lost 4 bases and 2 bases, in that order; junction bases with no gene match: 0. Source: CD4+ T cells sorted from blood, taken around week 54, from a patient treated with tofacitinib. The gene calls are TRBV2 and TRBJ1-5; 9 bases agree with TRBD1. This sequence originates from a human donor with alopecia areata. CDR3 bases: TGTGCCAGCAGTGGGGACAGGGGCAATCAGCCCCAGCATTTT. This encodes CASSGDRGNQPQHF.